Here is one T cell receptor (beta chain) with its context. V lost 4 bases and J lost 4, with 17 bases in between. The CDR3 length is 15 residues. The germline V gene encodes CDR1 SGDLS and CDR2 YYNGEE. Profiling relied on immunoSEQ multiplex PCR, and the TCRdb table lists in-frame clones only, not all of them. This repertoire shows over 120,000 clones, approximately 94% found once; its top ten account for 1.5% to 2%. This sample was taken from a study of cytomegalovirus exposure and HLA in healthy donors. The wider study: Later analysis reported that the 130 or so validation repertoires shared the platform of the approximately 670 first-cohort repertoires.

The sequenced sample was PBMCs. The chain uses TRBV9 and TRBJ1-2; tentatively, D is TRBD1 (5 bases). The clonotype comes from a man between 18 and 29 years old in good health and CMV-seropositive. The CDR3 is CASSTNSGDFYGYTF. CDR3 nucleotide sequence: TGTGCCAGCAGCACAAACTCGGGGGATTTCTATGGCTACACCTTC.